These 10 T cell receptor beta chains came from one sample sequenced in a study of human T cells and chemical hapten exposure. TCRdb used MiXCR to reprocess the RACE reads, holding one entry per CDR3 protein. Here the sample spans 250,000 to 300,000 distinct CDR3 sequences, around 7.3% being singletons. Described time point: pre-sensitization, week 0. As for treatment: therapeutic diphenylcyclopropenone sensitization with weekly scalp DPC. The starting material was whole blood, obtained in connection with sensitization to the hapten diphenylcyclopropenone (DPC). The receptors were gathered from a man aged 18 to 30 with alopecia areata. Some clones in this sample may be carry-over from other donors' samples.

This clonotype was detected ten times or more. The CDR3 loop reads CASSHGDFNQPQHF. The CDR3, as DNA: TGTGCCAGCAGCCACGGGGACTTCAATCAGCCCCAGCATTTT. V is TRBV12-3 or TRBV12-4 and J is TRBJ1-5; the D gene is possibly TRBD1 (5 bases). V lost 6 bases to trimming and J lost 3 bases, with 12 bases between them. The CDR3 runs to 14 residues.

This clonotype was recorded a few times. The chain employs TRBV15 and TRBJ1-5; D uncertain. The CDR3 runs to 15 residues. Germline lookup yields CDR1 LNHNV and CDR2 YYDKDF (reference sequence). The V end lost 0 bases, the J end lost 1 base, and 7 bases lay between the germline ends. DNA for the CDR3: TGTGCCACCAGCAGAGACCTAGGGAGCAATCAGCCCCAGCATTTT. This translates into CATSRDLGSNQPQHF.

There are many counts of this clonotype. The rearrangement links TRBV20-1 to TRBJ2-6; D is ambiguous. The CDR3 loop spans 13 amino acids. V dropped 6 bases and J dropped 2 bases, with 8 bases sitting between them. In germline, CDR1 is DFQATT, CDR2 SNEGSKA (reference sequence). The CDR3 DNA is TGCAGTGCGACCAGTACTGGGGCCAACGTCCTGACTTTC. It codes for CSATSTGANVLTF.

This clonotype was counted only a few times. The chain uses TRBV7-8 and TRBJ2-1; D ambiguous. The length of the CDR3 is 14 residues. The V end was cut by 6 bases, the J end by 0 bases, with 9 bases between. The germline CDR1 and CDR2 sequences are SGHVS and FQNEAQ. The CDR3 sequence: CASRPLDSYNEQFF. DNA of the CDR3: TGTGCCAGCAGACCGTTAGACTCCTACAATGAGCAGTTCTTC.

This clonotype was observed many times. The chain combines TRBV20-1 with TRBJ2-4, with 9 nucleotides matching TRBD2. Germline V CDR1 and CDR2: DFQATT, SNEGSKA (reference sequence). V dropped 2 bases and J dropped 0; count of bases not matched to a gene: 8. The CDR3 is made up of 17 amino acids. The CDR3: CSARLAGLLLAKNIQYF. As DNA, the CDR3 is TGCAGTGCTAGACTAGCGGGACTACTCCTAGCCAAAAACATTCAGTACTTC.

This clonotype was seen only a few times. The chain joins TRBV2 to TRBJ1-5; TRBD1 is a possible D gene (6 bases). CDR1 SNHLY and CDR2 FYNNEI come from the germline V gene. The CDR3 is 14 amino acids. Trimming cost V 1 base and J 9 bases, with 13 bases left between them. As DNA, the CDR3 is TGTGCCAGCAGTGAAGGGCAGGGGAGCCCGCCCCAGCATTTT. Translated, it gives CASSEGQGSPPQHF.

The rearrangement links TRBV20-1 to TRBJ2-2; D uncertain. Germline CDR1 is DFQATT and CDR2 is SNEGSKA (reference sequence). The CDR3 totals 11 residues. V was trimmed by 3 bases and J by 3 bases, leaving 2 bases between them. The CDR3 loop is CSASYTGELFF. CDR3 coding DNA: TGCAGTGCTAGCTACACCGGGGAGCTGTTTTTT.

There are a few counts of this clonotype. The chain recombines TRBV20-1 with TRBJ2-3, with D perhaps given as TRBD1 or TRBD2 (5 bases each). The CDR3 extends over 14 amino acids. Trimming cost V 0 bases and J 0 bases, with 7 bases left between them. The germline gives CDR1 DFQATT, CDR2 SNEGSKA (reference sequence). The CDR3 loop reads CSAREWDSTDTQYF. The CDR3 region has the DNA TGCAGTGCTAGAGAGTGGGACAGCACAGATACGCAGTATTTT.

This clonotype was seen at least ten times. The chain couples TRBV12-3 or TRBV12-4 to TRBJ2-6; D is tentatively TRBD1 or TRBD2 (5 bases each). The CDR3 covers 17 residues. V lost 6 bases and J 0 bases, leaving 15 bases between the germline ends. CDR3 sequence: CASRTRGALSGANVLTF. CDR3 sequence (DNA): TGTGCCAGCAGAACTCGGGGCGCTCTCTCTGGGGCCAACGTCCTGACTTTC.

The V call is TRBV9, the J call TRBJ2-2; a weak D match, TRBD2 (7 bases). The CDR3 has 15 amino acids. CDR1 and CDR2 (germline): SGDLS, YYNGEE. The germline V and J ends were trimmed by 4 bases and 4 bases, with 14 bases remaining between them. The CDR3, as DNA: TGTGCCAGCAGCCCAGAGGGGGGGCCCACCGGGGAGCTGTTTTTT. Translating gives CASSPEGGPTGELFF.